This T cell receptor (beta chain) was obtained from a study of PD-1 blockade in classical Hodgkin lymphoma (dated by TCRdb to between 2020 and 2021). About the investigation overall: The study used CyTOF and TCR beta sequencing to define a peripheral blood immune signature of response to PD-1 blockade in classical Hodgkin lymphoma. Overall study outcomes, separate from this receptor: The study was limited to a single clinical trial cohort, and causes of repertoire differences, possibly disease activity or prior therapy, remained undefined. Baseline TCR diversity was reported as lower in newly diagnosed patients than in healthy donors, and lower still in relapsed/refractory patients.

The CDR3 covers 12 residues, taking in both the cysteine and the phenylalanine. Here the CDR3 DNA is all that survives: 36 bases in frame from base 1. For CDR1 and CDR2, the germline V gene (reference sequence) lists LNHDA and SQIVND. V loses 10 bases, J loses 4 bases, and the germline ends lie 11 bases apart. The time point label on this specimen signifies: newly diagnosed, previously untreated cHL patient sample. A Miltenyi CD4+ T cell isolation kit was used for magnetic negative selection to purify CD4+ T cells from thawed PBMCs. PBMCs from patients with newly diagnosed, previously untreated classical Hodgkin lymphoma were sequenced as a comparison group for the relapsed/refractory trial patients. Peripheral blood was collected in 8 mL Vacutainer Cell Preparation Tubes, from which PBMCs were isolated by centrifugation and then cryopreserved. Purified CD4+ and CD8+ fractions were generated only in cases for which an additional PBMC sample was available. On LS columns in a quadroMACS separator, the magnetically labelled cells were depleted, and the flow-through was collected as the purified fraction.

The Qiagen DNeasy kit was used to extract genomic DNA from unsorted PBMCs and from the negatively selected CD4+ and CD8+ fractions. TCR beta CDR3 regions were subjected to amplification by immunoSEQ multiplex PCR with primers that anneal to V and J segments. Amplification bias was minimized using a synthetic immune receptor repertoire, and residual bias was removed computationally after sequencing. The original methods were these. Custom Python scripts were used to quantify repertoire diversity as the Shannon entropy index. Unsorted, CD4+ and CD8+ repertoires were examined separately, except in combined analyses, for which CD4+ and CD8+ sequences were merged in silico. TCRdb carries this immuneACCESS record with in-frame sequences only. Its versions omit some clonotypes, under half of them owing to an unresolved V gene in the studies checked, with the rest unexplained. V, J and clone size are those of that table, while D and trimming were read from the DNA. For this sample the table gives fewer than 40,000 clones, of which 75% to 90% were detected only once. The ten largest make up 0.22% of the sample.

Concerning this clone itself: Its antigen is not yet known. No base quality information exists; no much larger clone differs at one position.

Material for sequencing was CD4+ T cells from blood. The receptor was derived from a human donor with classical Hodgkin lymphoma. The chain is assembled from TRBV19 and TRBJ1-3; no D gene call is confident. The CDR3 protein sequence reads: CATTRSGNTIYF. The bases read TGTGCCACTACGCGTAGCGGAAACACCATATATTTT.